This is a list of T cell receptor beta chains from one sample in a study of shared clonotypes between healthy human individuals. Assay: immunoSEQ multiplex PCR; the TCRdb copy retains only in-frame clones and omits some. Of roughly 700,000 clones in the sample, 90% were seen once. What was sequenced was memory CD8+ T cells from PBMCs. Every receptor here comes from a man aged 18 to 29 in good health. Some clones in this sample may be carry-over from other donors' samples. Both conserved end residues are part of each CDR3. The order of the fields is CDR3 protein, D gene, clone size, V gene, J gene. D genes are given only for firm matches. Rows may omit the clone size; those that give it use once, few, many or a size class.

CDR3aa: CASTPTPQGASEQYF
d_gene: TRBD1
abundance: .
v_gene: TRBV5-6
j_gene: TRBJ2-7

CDR3aa: CASSLGRTYYGYTF
d_gene: .
abundance: .
v_gene: TRBV11-2
j_gene: TRBJ1-2

CDR3aa: CASSSDNTGELFF
d_gene: .
abundance: .
v_gene: TRBV6-5
j_gene: TRBJ2-2

CDR3aa: CASSESSWGLVAFF
d_gene: .
abundance: .
v_gene: TRBV10-2
j_gene: TRBJ1-1

CDR3aa: CASRVHSGQETQYF
d_gene: .
abundance: .
v_gene: TRBV6-1
j_gene: TRBJ2-5

CDR3aa: CASSVGGQRSEQFF
d_gene: .
abundance: .
v_gene: TRBV9
j_gene: TRBJ2-1

CDR3aa: CASSKGGGDYEQYF
d_gene: .
abundance: .
v_gene: TRBV21-1
j_gene: TRBJ2-7

CDR3aa: CASSTDTGNTEAFF
d_gene: .
abundance: few
v_gene: TRBV19
j_gene: TRBJ1-1

CDR3aa: CASSVEGAGLGDEQFF
d_gene: TRBD1
abundance: .
v_gene: TRBV9
j_gene: TRBJ2-1

CDR3aa: CASSGRQGSLQFF
d_gene: TRBD1
abundance: .
v_gene: TRBV5-5
j_gene: TRBJ2-1

CDR3aa: CASSARGGGETQYF
d_gene: TRBD2
abundance: .
v_gene: TRBV7-8
j_gene: TRBJ2-5

CDR3aa: CASSQGSAAEDGYTF
d_gene: .
abundance: .
v_gene: TRBV4-1
j_gene: TRBJ1-2

CDR3aa: CASSLGSSGTGQYF
d_gene: TRBD2
abundance: .
v_gene: TRBV27
j_gene: TRBJ2-7

CDR3aa: CASSVPEGIEAFF
d_gene: .
abundance: few
v_gene: TRBV28
j_gene: TRBJ1-1

CDR3aa: CASSFGWANTEAFF
d_gene: .
abundance: .
v_gene: TRBV28
j_gene: TRBJ1-1

CDR3aa: CASSIGWGTEAFF
d_gene: .
abundance: .
v_gene: TRBV19
j_gene: TRBJ1-1

CDR3aa: CASSGAPSYNEQFF
d_gene: .
abundance: .
v_gene: TRBV6-4
j_gene: TRBJ2-1

CDR3aa: CYVGRANTGELFF
d_gene: .
abundance: .
v_gene: TRBV28
j_gene: TRBJ2-2

CDR3aa: CASSERGGRGDTQYF
d_gene: TRBD2
abundance: .
v_gene: TRBV6-1
j_gene: TRBJ2-3

CDR3aa: CASSRRRGAEAFF
d_gene: .
abundance: few
v_gene: TRBV28
j_gene: TRBJ1-1

CDR3aa: CASSWGRQNNEQFF
d_gene: .
abundance: once
v_gene: TRBV5-1
j_gene: TRBJ2-1

CDR3aa: CASSHEGQGGSNEQFF
d_gene: TRBD1
abundance: .
v_gene: TRBV23-1
j_gene: TRBJ2-1

CDR3aa: CASSEEGGRIYEQYF
d_gene: TRBD2
abundance: once
v_gene: TRBV27
j_gene: TRBJ2-7

CDR3aa: CASSYEGVTDTQYF
d_gene: .
abundance: .
v_gene: TRBV6-5
j_gene: TRBJ2-3

CDR3aa: CASSQGTGERETQYF
d_gene: TRBD1
abundance: .
v_gene: TRBV4-3
j_gene: TRBJ2-5

CDR3aa: CASTGHSSYEQYF
d_gene: .
abundance: .
v_gene: TRBV28
j_gene: TRBJ2-7

CDR3aa: CASSYFDRGNTEAFF
d_gene: TRBD1
abundance: once
v_gene: TRBV6-5
j_gene: TRBJ1-1

CDR3aa: CASSVKGTAGGSYNEQFF
d_gene: .
abundance: .
v_gene: TRBV7-3
j_gene: TRBJ2-1

CDR3aa: CAWIPAIGTEAFF
d_gene: .
abundance: .
v_gene: TRBV30
j_gene: TRBJ1-1

CDR3aa: CASSVGIANTGELFF
d_gene: .
abundance: .
v_gene: TRBV6-1
j_gene: TRBJ2-2

CDR3aa: CASSISGQGALGEQYF
d_gene: TRBD1
abundance: .
v_gene: TRBV19
j_gene: TRBJ2-7

CDR3aa: CASRGLLSSYEQYF
d_gene: .
abundance: .
v_gene: TRBV5-1
j_gene: TRBJ2-7

CDR3aa: CASSLGRGYEQYF
d_gene: TRBD2
abundance: .
v_gene: TRBV28
j_gene: TRBJ2-7

CDR3aa: CASSTSGAYEQYF
d_gene: TRBD2
abundance: .
v_gene: TRBV5-6
j_gene: .

CDR3aa: CASSGVTDTQYF
d_gene: .
abundance: once
v_gene: TRBV5-4
j_gene: TRBJ2-3

CDR3aa: CATSTLGTSGGTYEQYF
d_gene: TRBD2
abundance: once
v_gene: TRBV15
j_gene: TRBJ2-7

CDR3aa: CASRWDGVSSGNTIYF
d_gene: .
abundance: .
v_gene: TRBV7-8
j_gene: TRBJ1-3

CDR3aa: CASSQKWGVPDTQYF
d_gene: .
abundance: .
v_gene: TRBV4-1
j_gene: TRBJ2-3

CDR3aa: CASSLAFRRIHSNQPQHF
d_gene: .
abundance: .
v_gene: TRBV7-8
j_gene: TRBJ1-5

CDR3aa: CASSDGGVSSYEQYF
d_gene: .
abundance: .
v_gene: TRBV7-9
j_gene: TRBJ2-7

CDR3aa: CASSPTGHLSTDTQYF
d_gene: .
abundance: .
v_gene: TRBV18
j_gene: TRBJ2-3

CDR3aa: CASSVEGAANVLTF
d_gene: .
abundance: .
v_gene: TRBV9
j_gene: TRBJ2-6

CDR3aa: CAAYSRDRQETQYF
d_gene: TRBD1
abundance: .
v_gene: TRBV2
j_gene: TRBJ2-5

CDR3aa: CASSLGRGNQPQHF
d_gene: .
abundance: .
v_gene: TRBV27
j_gene: TRBJ1-5

CDR3aa: CSAPRGEKLFF
d_gene: .
abundance: .
v_gene: TRBV20-1
j_gene: TRBJ1-4

CDR3aa: CASSPTRGGKANYGYTF
d_gene: .
abundance: .
v_gene: TRBV14
j_gene: TRBJ1-2

CDR3aa: CASSLVSAGTGFHEQYF
d_gene: TRBD1
abundance: .
v_gene: TRBV7-2
j_gene: TRBJ2-7

CDR3aa: CASSLGMRRSYEQYF
d_gene: .
abundance: .
v_gene: TRBV5-5
j_gene: TRBJ2-7